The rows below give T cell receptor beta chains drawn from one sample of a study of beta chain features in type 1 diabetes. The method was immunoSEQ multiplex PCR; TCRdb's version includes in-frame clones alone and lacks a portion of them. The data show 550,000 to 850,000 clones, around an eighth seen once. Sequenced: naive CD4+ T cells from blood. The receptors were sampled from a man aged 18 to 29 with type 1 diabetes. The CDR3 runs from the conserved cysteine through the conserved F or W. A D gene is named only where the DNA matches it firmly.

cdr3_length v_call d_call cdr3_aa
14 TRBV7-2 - CASSSGQRIYGYTF
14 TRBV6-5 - CASSYSTTQWGYTF
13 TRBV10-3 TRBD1 CAVYRDRAGEQYF
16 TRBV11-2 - CASRDRDTANTGELFF
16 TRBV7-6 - CASSPLYALNTGELFF
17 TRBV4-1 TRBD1 CASSQDWDTGDLYGYTF
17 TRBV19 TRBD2 CASSIDPAGYSYNEQFF
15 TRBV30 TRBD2 CAWSKPGLAGGREFF
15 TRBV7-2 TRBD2 CASNPTSGHNNEQFF
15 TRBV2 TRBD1 CATQFQPRGQETQYF
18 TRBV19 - CASSIRNLQRKSQETQYF
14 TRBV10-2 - CASSGPLESTEAFF
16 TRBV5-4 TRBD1 CASSLGPGTGSETQYF
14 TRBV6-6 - CASSYHQYTDTQYF
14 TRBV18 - CASSPRRNQETQYF
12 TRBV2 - CASKVGIDGYTF
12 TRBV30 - CAWSEGDYGYTF
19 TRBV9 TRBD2 CASSVAPFPSGGAYNEQFF
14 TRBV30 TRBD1 CAWSLQGAEEKLFF
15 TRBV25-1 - CASSATALYTGELFF
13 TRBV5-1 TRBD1 CASTSGGNNEQFF
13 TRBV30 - CAWSVMGNSPLHF
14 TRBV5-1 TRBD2 CASSSSGGEDTQYF
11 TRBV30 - CAWSVGASPFF
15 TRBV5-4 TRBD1 CASSYGATGDQPQHF
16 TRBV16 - CASSPRGTGGASGYTF
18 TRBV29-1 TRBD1 CSVPRRGQGSYRANVLTF
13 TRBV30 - CAWSVGVNQPQHF
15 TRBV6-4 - CASSDTGLEGQPQHF
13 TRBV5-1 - CASSFERNTEAFF
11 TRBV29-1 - CSVRLPGELFF
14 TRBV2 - CASSEQGLTYEQYF
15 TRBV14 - CASSLREPGNSPLHF
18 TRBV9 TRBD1 CASSGGPGQGAFTDTQYF
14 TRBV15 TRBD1 CATSGDRGNTEAFF
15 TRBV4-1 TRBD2 CASSQGLAGGETQYF
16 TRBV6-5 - CASSYSWSGANYGYTF
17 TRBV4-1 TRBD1 CASSQGTRTGGQETQYF
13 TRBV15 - CATSVPNNEKLFF
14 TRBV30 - CAWTRERPNEKLFF
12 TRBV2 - CASREAGETQYF
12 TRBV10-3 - CAITGSNYGYTF
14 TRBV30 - CAWSGGAVNTEAFF
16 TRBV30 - CAWTPKQAIANYGYTF
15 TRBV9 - CASSALAAAQDTQYF
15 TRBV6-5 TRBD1 CASRRDRADTDTQYF
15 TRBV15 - CATSRDGLVLYGYTF
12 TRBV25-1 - CASSETSYGYTF
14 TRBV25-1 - CASSEWWTNEKLFF
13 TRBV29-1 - CSVDLTPTDTQYF
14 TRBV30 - CAWRDLGVHSPLHF
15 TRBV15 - CATSRDWLDQETQYF
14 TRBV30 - CAWGSGLTHTEAFF